One and the same sample provided the 24 T cell receptor beta chains below, sequenced in a study of read filtering for tumor transcriptome and immune sequencing. The library was built from about 400 ng RNA with molecular barcoded adaptors for alpha/delta and beta/gamma chains. TCRdb re-analysed the reads in MiXCR, keeping a single row per CDR3 protein. The sample lists tens of thousands of distinct CDR3 sequences; approximately 19% were seen once. The sequenced sample was a population of CD138-negative cells sorted from bone marrow. The source of these receptors is a donor at least 40 years old with multiple myeloma.

A word on this clonotype: The CDR3 ends on some other residue instead of the conserved phenylalanine or tryptophan, so this is likely a read error. V is TRBV28 and J is TRBJ1-5; no clear D gene. CDR3 length: 13 residues. Germline V gene data show CDR1 as MDHEN and CDR2 as SYDVKM. The ends were cut back, 9 bases at V and 6 bases at J, with 15 bases in the middle. CDR3 coding DNA: TGTGCCAGTTCAATGGCAAGAAGTCAGCCCCAGCATTCT. It specifies CASSMARSQPQHS.

This clonotype is large (0.1 to 1%). The chain is built from TRBV12-5 and TRBJ1-1; no firm D call. The germline V gene has CDR1 LGHNT and CDR2 FRNRAP. Trimming took off 5 bases at V and 4 bases at J, with 8 bases between the two ends. This CDR3 has 12 amino acids. DNA of the CDR3: TGTGCTAGTGGTCCGGTAGGCACTGAAGCTTTCTTT. Translated: CASGPVGTEAFF.

This clonotype was recorded at least ten times. The chain has TRBV12-3 or TRBV12-4 and TRBJ2-1; 7 positions match TRBD2. The V gene end was trimmed by 2 bases and the J gene end by 0 bases; junction bases not matched to a gene: 10. The CDR3 runs 18 residues. DNA for the CDR3: TGTGCCAGCAGTTTAAGGTCTAGCGGTACGAACTCCTACAATGAGCAGTTCTTC. This gives the protein CASSLRSSGTNSYNEQFF.

This clonotype was counted at least ten times. This rearrangement joins TRBV27 to TRBJ2-5, with a weak D call TRBD2 (5 bases). Germline CDR1 MNHEY, CDR2 SMNVEV (reference sequence). The germline V and J ends were trimmed by 1 base and 4 bases, with 13 bases remaining between them. This CDR3 is 15 amino acids long. CDR3 bases: TGTGCCAGCAGTTTATTGGCGTTGGCGGGAGAGACCCAGTACTTC. The encoded protein is CASSLLALAGETQYF.

In this sample, this clonotype turned up many times. This chain links TRBV27 with TRBJ1-1; D remains ambiguous. V lost 3 bases to trimming and J lost 1 base, with 6 bases between them. Germline-derived CDR1 and CDR2 are MNHEY and SMNVEV (reference sequence). The CDR3 extends over 13 amino acids. For the CDR3, the DNA is TGTGCCAGCAGTTTCTCACAGAACACTGAAGCTTTCTTT. Translating gives CASSFSQNTEAFF.

This clonotype was counted many times. V is TRBV28 and J is TRBJ2-7; D gene uncertain. Trimming removed 7 bases at V and 5 bases at J, with 9 bases between. The CDR3 is 11 residues long. The germline V gene encodes CDR1 MDHEN and CDR2 SYDVKM. The CDR3 DNA reads TGTGCCAGCATGGGGAACGACGAGCAGTACTTC. Translating gives CASMGNDEQYF.

Many counts were recorded for this clonotype. The chain joins TRBV5-1 to TRBJ2-5; D remains ambiguous. This CDR3 is 14 amino acids long. Germline V gene data show CDR1 as SGHRS and CDR2 as YFSETQ. V dropped 2 bases and J dropped 0 bases, with 8 bases sitting between them. The CDR3 bases are TGCGCCAGCAGCTTTAGGACGAACCAAGAGACCCAGTACTTC. Amino acid sequence: CASSFRTNQETQYF.

A note on this clonotype: A much larger clone lies one base from this, so it may be a read error. The rearrangement joins TRBV6-2 or TRBV6-3 to TRBJ1-5; 8 bases fit TRBD1. CDR3 size: 14 residues. Germline V gene data show CDR1 as MNHEY and CDR2 as SVGEGT. CDR3 sequence: CASSKDRVYQPRHF. The CDR3 DNA reads as TGTGCCAGCAGTAAGGACAGGGTTTATCAGCCCCGGCATTTT.

This clonotype has more than one count but fewer than ten. This chain links TRBV5-6 with TRBJ2-7; D remains ambiguous. In germline, CDR1 is SGHDT, CDR2 YYEEEE. This CDR3 is built from 13 residues. Trimming shortened V by 0 bases and J by 5 bases, and 9 bases separated the two germline ends. The CDR3 spells CASSLGASDEQYF. As DNA, the CDR3 is TGTGCCAGCAGCTTGGGGGCGTCTGACGAGCAGTACTTC.

This clonotype was found many times. The J gene is TRBJ2-7, the V gene TRBV20-1; D call uncertain. There are 13 residues in the CDR3. Per germline, CDR1 DFQATT and CDR2 SNEGSKA (reference sequence). The CDR3 nucleotides are TGCAGCGTTATTGGGGTGAGCTCCTACGAGCAGTACTTC. This translates into CSVIGVSSYEQYF.

At least ten counts were recorded for this clonotype. This rearrangement joins TRBV19 to TRBJ2-7; 13 bases align to TRBD2. Germline assignment: CDR1 LNHDA and CDR2 SQIVND (reference sequence). V gave up 5 bases and J gave up 4 bases; unmatched junction bases: 5. This CDR3 spans 15 amino acids. CDR3 protein: CASSPRTSGSYEQYF. As DNA, the CDR3 is TGTGCCAGTAGTCCTAGGACTAGCGGGAGTTACGAGCAGTACTTC. The whole variable domain, remainder taken from reference TRBV19 and TRBJ2-7, is DGGITQSPKYLFRKEGQNVTLSCEQNLNHDAMYWYRQDPGQGLRLIYYSQIVNDFQKGDIAEGYSVSREKKESFPLTVTSAQKNPTAFYLCASSPRTSGSYEQYFGPGTRLTVT.

In its sample, this clonotype was seen many times. The chain links TRBV12-3 or TRBV12-4 to TRBJ1-5; D uncertain. V was trimmed by 5 bases and J by 6 bases, leaving 14 bases between them. This CDR3 is 14 amino acids long. CDR3 sequence reads: CASSILGHAQPQHF. The DNA for the CDR3 is TGTGCCAGCAGTATTCTGGGCCACGCTCAGCCCCAGCATTTT.

This clonotype was recorded at least ten times. The rearrangement joins TRBV14 to TRBJ2-3; D is uncertain. The CDR3 totals 14 residues. Trimming removed 2 bases at V and 0 bases at J, with 6 bases between. The germline V gene encodes CDR1 SGHDN and CDR2 FVKESK. Written as DNA, the CDR3 is TGTGCCAGCAGCCAACTACAAAGCACAGATACGCAGTATTTT. Amino acids: CASSQLQSTDTQYF.

The CDR3 DNA sequence: TGTGCCAGCAGCAAAAGACAGGGAATGAACACCGGGGAGCTGTTTTTT. Protein sequence: CASSKRQGMNTGELFF. V usage is TRBV11-3 and J usage is TRBJ2-2; 7 nucleotides line up with TRBD1. CDR1 and CDR2 from the germline V gene are SGHNT and YENEEA. The J segment lost 1 base and the V segment lost 5 bases, leaving 7 bases of the junction unmatched. The CDR3 has 16 amino acids.

This clonotype was observed many times. The gene calls are TRBV6-4 and TRBJ2-1, with 7 bases aligning to TRBD1. Germline V lookup: CDR1 MRHNA, CDR2 SNTAGT. V was pared by 4 bases and J by 7 bases, with 10 bases of the junction left unmatched. This CDR3 spans 15 amino acids. CDR3 amino acids: CASSADRVASNEQFF. In DNA, the CDR3 is TGTGCCAGCAGTGCTGACAGGGTAGCATCGAATGAGCAGTTCTTC.

This clonotype was seen many times. The chain employs TRBV20-1 and TRBJ2-1; no firm D call. This CDR3 spans 11 amino acids. Germline-derived CDR1 and CDR2 are DFQATT and SNEGSKA (reference sequence). The ends were cut back, 0 bases at V and 7 bases at J, with 4 bases in the middle. CDR3 coding DNA: TGCAGTGCTAGAGAGGATAATGAGCAGTTCTTC. Protein: CSAREDNEQFF.

This clonotype was detected only a few times. V and J are TRBV7-2 and TRBJ2-2, with 10 bases aligning to TRBD2. The CDR3 is 16 amino acids. The J segment lost 5 bases and the V segment lost 3 bases, leaving 6 bases of the junction unmatched. In germline, CDR1 is SGHTA, CDR2 FQGNSA. The CDR3 spells CASSLGLAGVTGELFF. DNA of the CDR3: TGTGCCAGCAGCTTGGGGCTAGCGGGAGTGACCGGGGAGCTGTTTTTT.

V and J are TRBV6-1 and TRBJ2-5; D ambiguous. The CDR3 sequence is 13 residues long. Germline V gene lookup returns CDR1 MNHNS and CDR2 SASEGT. V gave up 3 bases and J gave up 4 bases, with 9 bases separating them. The CDR3 region is CASSDTRGETQYF. DNA of the CDR3: TGTGCCAGCAGTGACACAAGAGGAGAGACCCAGTACTTC.

Concerning this clonotype: The junction and the germline gene differ at one end; a read error may be behind it. The rearrangement links TRBV6-2 or TRBV6-3 to TRBJ1-1, with TRBD1 as a possible D gene (6 bases). Germline V lookup: CDR1 MNHEY, CDR2 SVGEGT. The CDR3 is 16 residues long. This chain's CDR3 is CAISLQGPGMNTEAFF. In nucleotides, the CDR3 is TGTGCCATCAGTTTACAGGGTCCAGGGATGAACACTGAAGCTTTCTTT.

This clonotype was observed many times. The chain joins TRBV10-3 to TRBJ2-3; 8 bases fit TRBD1. Germline trimming cut 10 bases from V and 5 bases from J; bases unmatched to any gene: 8. The CDR3 length is 13 residues. The V gene's germline CDR1 is ENHRY and CDR2 SYGVKD. This CDR3 reads CATNRGALDTQYF. CDR3 nucleotide sequence: TGTGCCACCAACAGGGGGGCTCTAGATACGCAGTATTTT.

This clonotype was counted ten times or more. This chain joins TRBV20-1 and TRBJ2-4; 12 nucleotides line up with TRBD1. CDR3 length: 18 amino acids. In germline, CDR1 is DFQATT, CDR2 SNEGSKA (reference sequence). V shed 4 bases, J shed 1 base, and the junction held 11 bases outside the gene matches. The CDR3 DNA sequence: TGCAGTGCTACCCCCGGGACAGGGGGCGCATCGGCCAAAAACATTCAGTACTTC. It encodes CSATPGTGGASAKNIQYF.

This clonotype was counted ten times or more. The chain combines TRBV5-1 with TRBJ2-7, with D perhaps TRBD2 (5 bases). The germline V and J ends were trimmed by 3 bases and 6 bases, with 13 bases remaining between them. The CDR3 extends over 13 amino acids. CDR1 is SGHRS and CDR2 is YFSETQ in the germline V gene. CDR3 nucleotide sequence: TGCGCCAGCAGCTATGCTGGGGAGAGCGAGCAGTACTTC. Protein: CASSYAGESEQYF.

On this clonotype: Since a far larger clone is one base different, this is likely a read error. CDR3 protein: CASNQDFSGYEQYF. CDR3 bases: TGCGCCAGCAACCAAGATTTCAGCGGCTACGAGCAGTACTTC. This chain uses TRBV7-2 with TRBJ2-7, with D tentatively TRBD2 (5 bases). The germline V gene has CDR1 SGHTA and CDR2 FQGNSA. CDR3 length equals 14 residues.

CDR3 sequence reads: CASSSPGRMDEQFF. The CDR3 DNA is TGCGCCAGCAGCTCCCCGGGTCGGATGGATGAGCAGTTCTTC. The rearrangement joins TRBV5-1 to TRBJ2-1; unclear D gene. The CDR3 covers 14 residues. Trimming stripped 3 bases from V and 8 bases from J, with 15 bases between. Germline-derived CDR1 and CDR2 are SGHRS and YFSETQ.